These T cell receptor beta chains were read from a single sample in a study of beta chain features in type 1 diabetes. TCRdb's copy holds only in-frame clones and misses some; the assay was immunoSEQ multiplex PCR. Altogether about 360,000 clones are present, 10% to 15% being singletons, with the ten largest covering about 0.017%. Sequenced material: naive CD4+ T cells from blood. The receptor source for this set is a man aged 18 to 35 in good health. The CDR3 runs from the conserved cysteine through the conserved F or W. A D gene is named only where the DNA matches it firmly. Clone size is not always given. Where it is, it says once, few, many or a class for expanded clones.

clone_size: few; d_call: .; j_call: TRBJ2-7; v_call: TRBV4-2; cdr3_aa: CASSQRILSSRLDYEQYF; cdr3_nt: TGTGCCAGCAGCCAACGTATCCTCTCTAGCCGGTTGGACTACGAGCAGTACTTC
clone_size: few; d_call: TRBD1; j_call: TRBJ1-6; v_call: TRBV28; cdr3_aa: CASSPSTGTGRSPLHF; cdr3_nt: TGTGCCAGCAGCCCGTCCACCGGGACAGGGCGTTCACCCCTCCACTTT
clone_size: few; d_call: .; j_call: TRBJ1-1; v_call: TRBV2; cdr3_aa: CATKPEQNTEAFF; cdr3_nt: TGTGCCACCAAACCTGAGCAGAACACTGAAGCTTTCTTT
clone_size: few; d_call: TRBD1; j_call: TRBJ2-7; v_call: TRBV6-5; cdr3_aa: CASSWQGTGGEYF; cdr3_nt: TGTGCCAGCAGTTGGCAAGGGACAGGGGGGGAGTACTTC
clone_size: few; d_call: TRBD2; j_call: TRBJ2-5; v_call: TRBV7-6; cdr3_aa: CASSLVVSSGAKTQYF; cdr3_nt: TGTGCCAGCAGCTTAGTCGTTTCTAGCGGGGCCAAGACCCAGTACTTC
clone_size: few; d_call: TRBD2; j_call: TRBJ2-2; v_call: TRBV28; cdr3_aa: CASSLAGGTGELFF; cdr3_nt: TGTGCCAGCAGTTTAGCGGGAGGTACCGGGGAGCTGTTTTTT
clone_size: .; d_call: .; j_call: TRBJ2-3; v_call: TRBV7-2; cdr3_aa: CASSLDWARTDTQYF; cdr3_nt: TGTGCCAGCAGCTTAGATTGGGCTCGCACAGATACGCAGTATTTT
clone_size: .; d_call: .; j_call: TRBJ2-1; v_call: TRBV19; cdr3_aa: CASSIGGAIDEQFF; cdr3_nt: TGTGCCAGTAGTATAGGCGGGGCCATCGATGAGCAGTTCTTC
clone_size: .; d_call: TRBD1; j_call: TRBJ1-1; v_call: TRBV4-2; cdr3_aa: CASSPGTGNVPEAFF; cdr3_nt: TGTGCCAGCAGCCCGGGGACAGGAAACGTCCCTGAAGCTTTCTTT
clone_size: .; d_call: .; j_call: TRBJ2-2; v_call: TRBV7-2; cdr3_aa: CASSLSQGAAGELFF; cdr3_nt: TGTGCCAGCAGCTTATCGCAGGGTGCGGCCGGGGAGCTGTTTTTT
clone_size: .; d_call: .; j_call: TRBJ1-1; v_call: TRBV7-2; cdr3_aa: CASSLGRGNTEAFF; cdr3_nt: TGTGCCAGCAGCTTAGGCAGGGGGAACACTGAAGCTTTCTTT
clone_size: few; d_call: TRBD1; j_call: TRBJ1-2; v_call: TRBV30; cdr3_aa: CAWSVRAGGSAGYTF; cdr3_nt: TGTGCCTGGAGTGTACGGGCAGGGGGTTCCGCTGGCTACACCTTC
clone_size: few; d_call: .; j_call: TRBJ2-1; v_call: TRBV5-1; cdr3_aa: CASSFFGGGGSYNEQFF; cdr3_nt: TGCGCCAGCAGCTTCTTCGGGGGAGGGGGTTCCTACAATGAGCAGTTCTTC
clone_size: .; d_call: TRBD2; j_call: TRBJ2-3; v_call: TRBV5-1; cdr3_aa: CASSFRLAGSTDTQYF; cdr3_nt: TGCGCCAGCAGCTTCCGGCTAGCGGGGTCCACAGATACGCAGTATTTT
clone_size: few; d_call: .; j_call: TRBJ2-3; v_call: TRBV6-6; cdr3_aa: CASSWEAKTDTQYF; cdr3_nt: TGTGCCAGCAGTTGGGAGGCAAAAACAGATACGCAGTATTTT
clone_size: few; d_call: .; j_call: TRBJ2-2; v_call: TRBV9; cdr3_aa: CASSVVGGSGELFF; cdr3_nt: TGTGCCAGCAGCGTAGTTGGAGGGTCCGGGGAGCTGTTTTTT